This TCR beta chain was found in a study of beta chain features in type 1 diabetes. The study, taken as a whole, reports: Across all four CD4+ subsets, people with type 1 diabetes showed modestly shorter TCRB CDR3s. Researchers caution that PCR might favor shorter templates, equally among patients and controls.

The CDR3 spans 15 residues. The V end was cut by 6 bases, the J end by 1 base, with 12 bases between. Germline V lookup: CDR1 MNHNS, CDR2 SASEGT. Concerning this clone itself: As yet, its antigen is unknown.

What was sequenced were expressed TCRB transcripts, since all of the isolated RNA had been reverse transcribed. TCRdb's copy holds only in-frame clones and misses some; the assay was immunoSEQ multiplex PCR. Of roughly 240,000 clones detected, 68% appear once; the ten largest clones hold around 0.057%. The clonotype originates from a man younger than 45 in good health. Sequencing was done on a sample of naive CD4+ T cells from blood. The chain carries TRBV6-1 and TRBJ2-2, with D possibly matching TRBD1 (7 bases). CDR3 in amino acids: CASREGQKNTGELFF. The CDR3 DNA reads TGTGCCAGCAGGGAGGGACAGAAGAACACCGGGGAGCTGTTTTTT.